The 15 T cell receptor beta chains below were found in one sample sequenced in a study of shared clonotypes between healthy human individuals. The table came from immunoSEQ multiplex PCR; TCRdb's copy has only in-frame clones and leaves some out. In the table there are fewer than 650,000 clones, roughly four fifths of which are singletons. Sequencing input: PBMCs. The origin of the receptors is a woman between 35 and 50 years old in good health. Some clones in this sample may be carry-over from other donors' samples.

The chain uses TRBV5-5 and TRBJ2-1, with a tentative D call TRBD1 (5 bases). CDR1 is SGHKS, CDR2 YYEKEE, per germline (reference sequence). V was cut by 0 bases and J by 7 bases, with 8 bases left in between. The CDR3 totals 13 residues. The CDR3 sequence: CASSLAGSNEQFF. The CDR3 DNA reads TGTGCCAGCAGCTTGGCAGGGTCTAATGAGCAGTTCTTC.

This clone was detected only once. This chain links TRBV14 with TRBJ2-7; a possible D gene is TRBD1 (6 bases). Germline-derived CDR1 and CDR2 are SGHDN and FVKESK. V was trimmed by 10 bases and J by 4 bases, leaving 14 bases between them. The CDR3 loop spans 12 amino acids. The CDR3 protein is CATGAGAYEQYF. CDR3 bases: TGTGCCACAGGGGCAGGGGCGTACGAGCAGTACTTC.

This clone was seen just once. This likely came from a read error, as a far larger clone is one base away. V is TRBV30 and J is TRBJ2-5, with 10 bases that match TRBD2. The length of the CDR3 is 15 residues. Germline CDR1 is GTSNPN and CDR2 is SVGIG (reference sequence). Losses at the gene ends were 2 bases for V and 11 bases for J; bases not matched to a gene: 14. CDR3 residues: CAWSSGTSEGDEQYF. The CDR3 DNA follows: TGTGCCTGGAGTTCCGGGACTAGCGAGGGCGATGAGCAGTACTTC.

J is TRBJ1-4 and V is TRBV7-8; 8 bases agree with TRBD1. The CDR3 covers 15 residues. Trimming took 5 bases from V and 12 from J; bases not matched to a gene: 14. Germline lookup yields CDR1 SGHVS and CDR2 FQNEAQ. As DNA, the CDR3 is TGTGCCAGCAGCCCCCGGACAGGGTCGGGAGGAGAACTGTTTTTT. Translation gives CASSPRTGSGGELFF.

This chain connects TRBV11-2 to TRBJ2-7, with TRBD2 identical over 11 bases. V lost 1 base to trimming and J lost 3 bases; unmatched junction nucleotides: 2. The CDR3 length is 15 residues. Germline CDR1 and CDR2: SGHAT and FQNNGV. The CDR3 DNA reads as TGTGCCAGCAGCTTAGGACTAGCGGGAATCTACGAGCAGTACTTC. This encodes CASSLGLAGIYEQYF.

To note about this clone: This is likely an artifact of a read error, given a far larger clone one base away. This chain connects TRBV9 to TRBJ1-4, with a weak D call TRBD1 (6 bases). This CDR3 spans 12 amino acids. Germline V gene sequence: CDR1 SGDLS, CDR2 YYNGEE. The chain's CDR3 is CASSRGGEKPFF. CDR3 in DNA: TGTGCCAGCAGCCGAGGGGGGGAAAAACCGTTTTTT.

The J gene is TRBJ1-1, the V gene TRBV6-5; unclear D gene. Per germline, CDR1 MNHEY and CDR2 SVGAGI. V lost 1 base and J 0 bases, leaving 9 bases between the germline ends. This CDR3 contains 15 residues. Here the CDR3 DNA reads TGTGCCAGCAGTTACTATTTCGCCGTGAACACTGAAGCTTTCTTT. Its protein product is CASSYYFAVNTEAFF.

The chain couples TRBV10-3 to TRBJ2-7; 10 bases fit TRBD1. This CDR3 contains 14 residues. V shed 11 bases and J 4 bases; nucleotides not matched to a gene: 11. In germline, CDR1 is ENHRY, CDR2 SYGVKD. The CDR3 coding sequence is TGTGCCTCTCGGGGGGACAGGGGTGGGTACGAGCAGTACTTC. It codes for CASRGDRGGYEQYF.

The rearrangement uses TRBV30 and TRBJ1-3; no firm D call. The CDR3 length is 15 residues. The germline CDR1 and CDR2 sequences are GTSNPN and SVGIG (reference sequence). V dropped 0 bases and J dropped 0 bases, with 9 bases sitting between them. CDR3 loop: CAWSVTASSGNTIYF. In DNA form, the CDR3 reads TGTGCCTGGAGTGTAACAGCCTCCTCTGGAAACACCATATATTTT.

The chain employs TRBV18 and TRBJ2-3; a possible D gene is TRBD2 (5 bases). V was trimmed by 6 bases and J by 3 bases, leaving 13 bases between them. Germline loops: CDR1 KGHSH, CDR2 LQKENI. CDR3 length equals 14 residues. Here the CDR3 DNA reads TGTGCCAGCTCTCAGACTCCGGGGACAGATACGCAGTATTTT. It codes for CASSQTPGTDTQYF.

The chain is built from TRBV5-1 and TRBJ2-7; 8 positions match TRBD2. V was pared by 1 base and J by 5 bases, with 5 bases of the junction left unmatched. The CDR3 covers 14 residues. Germline V gene data show CDR1 as SGHRS and CDR2 as YFSETQ. The CDR3 sequence: CASSLWGGLDEQYF. CDR3 in DNA: TGCGCCAGCAGCTTGTGGGGGGGACTAGACGAGCAGTACTTC.

This sequence joins TRBV5-4 and TRBJ2-7; 13 bases line up with TRBD2. V dropped 2 bases and J dropped 4; count of bases not matched to a gene: 6. The length of the CDR3 is 16 residues. CDR1 and CDR2 (germline): SGHNT, YYREEE (reference sequence). The CDR3 loop is CASSFGGTSGTYEQYF. DNA of the CDR3: TGTGCCAGCAGCTTCGGAGGGACTAGCGGGACGTACGAGCAGTACTTC.

The chain combines TRBV10-3 with TRBJ2-1, with 7 bases matching TRBD2. The length of the CDR3 is 15 residues. Germline CDR1 ENHRY, CDR2 SYGVKD. The V and J ends lost 6 bases and 10 bases, in that order; junction bases with no gene match: 15. The CDR3 reads CAISAGTTLLGEQFF. The CDR3 coding sequence is TGTGCCATCAGCGCCGGGACTACCCTCCTCGGGGAGCAGTTCTTC.

J is TRBJ1-1 and V is TRBV11-1; a weak D match, TRBD1 (5 bases). The CDR3 is 14 residues long. Trimming cost V 5 bases and J 2 bases, with 12 bases left between them. Germline CDR1 reads SGHAT; CDR2 reads FQDESV (reference sequence). In DNA, the CDR3 is TGTGCCAGCAGCACCGACAGAACAAACACTGAAGCTTTCTTT. The encoded protein is CASSTDRTNTEAFF.

The chain couples TRBV5-5 to TRBJ2-1; D unclear. CDR3 length: 15 amino acids. Trimming removed 0 bases from V and 8 bases from J, with 15 bases in between. Germline V lookup: CDR1 SGHKS, CDR2 YYEKEE (reference sequence). CDR3 sequence: CASSLAKRPPDEQFF. CDR3 DNA sequence: TGTGCCAGCAGCTTGGCGAAACGACCCCCGGATGAGCAGTTCTTC.